This T cell receptor beta chain was retrieved from a study of blood T cell repertoires in COVID-19. Study at large: Samples came from the United States, Italy and Spain, spanning acute and convalescent COVID-19.

V dropped 8 bases and J dropped 6; count of bases not matched to a gene: 8. The germline gives CDR1 SQVTM, CDR2 ANQGSEA. There are 14 residues in the CDR3. Assay: immunoSEQ multiplex PCR; the TCRdb copy retains only in-frame clones and omits some. The sample holds 100,000 or so clones, roughly nine tenths seen once. The chain combines TRBV29-1 with TRBJ2-3; 13 bases line up with TRBD2. This TCR came from a woman older than 75 with acute or convalescent COVID-19. Specimen: peripheral blood. In DNA form, the CDR3 reads TGCAGCTCGGGACTAGCGGGGTACGGTGATACGCAGTATTTT. Its translation: CSSGLAGYGDTQYF.